This record concerns one TCR beta chain sequence. The target antigen is unknown. The data originate from a study of CD4 T cell repertoires in COVID-19. The study's findings and limits: Between about 6 and 28% of SARS-CoV-2 clonotypes also appeared in SARS-CoV and/or HKU1 spike cultures.

Repertoires were generated with immunoSEQ multiplex PCR, while TCRdb's copy carries only in-frame clones and drops some. Seen here are some 80,000 clones, roughly 85% observed once, and the top ten hold over 0.45%. The source of this sequence is a human donor who had COVID-19. The specimen was CD4+ T cells from peripheral blood, collected after recovery from COVID-19.

This CDR3 reads CASSPNRDLSPLHF. CDR3 nucleotides: TGTGCCAGCAGCCCAAACAGGGATCTCTCACCCCTCCACTTT. J is TRBJ1-6 and V is TRBV28; TRBD1 is a possible D gene (6 bases). Germline V gives CDR1 MDHEN, CDR2 SYDVKM. This CDR3 region has 14 residues. Trimming pared 6 bases from V and 10 bases from J, leaving 16 bases between.